This T cell receptor (beta chain) was captured by sequencing in a study of T-cell reconstitution after alpha-beta-depleted transplantation in children. Overall study results and limits: One year post-transplant, T-cell counts and diversity were largely derived from T cells produced anew. High day-60 TCRbeta diversity in some patients came from surviving recipient T cells and thymic progenitors. The study reportedly traced alpha-beta T cells about two months after transplant to several hundred expanded graft clones.

A library of TCRbeta sequences, prepared with unique molecular identifiers, was generated. TCRdb independently ran MiXCR on the PCR reads; one entry per CDR3 protein. Among about a million distinct CDR3 sequences listed, about 29% were seen once. Germline lookup yields CDR1 SGHDT and CDR2 YYEEEE. V gave up 4 bases and J gave up 4 bases, with 17 bases separating them. The CDR3 has 15 residues. Comments on this clonotype: Its antigen remains unknown.

The gene calls are TRBV5-6 and TRBJ1-2; D call uncertain. This receptor was identified in a boy in the first two years of life who had a stem cell transplant for SCID, so the T cells may come from the graft donor. This sample comprised PBMCs, mostly from graft donor cells, obtained 360 days after TCRalphabeta/CD19-depleted stem cell transplant. This CDR3 is CASSQPPRAAYGYTF. The CDR3 coding sequence is TGTGCCAGCAGCCAGCCTCCGCGGGCGGCCTATGGCTACACCTTC.